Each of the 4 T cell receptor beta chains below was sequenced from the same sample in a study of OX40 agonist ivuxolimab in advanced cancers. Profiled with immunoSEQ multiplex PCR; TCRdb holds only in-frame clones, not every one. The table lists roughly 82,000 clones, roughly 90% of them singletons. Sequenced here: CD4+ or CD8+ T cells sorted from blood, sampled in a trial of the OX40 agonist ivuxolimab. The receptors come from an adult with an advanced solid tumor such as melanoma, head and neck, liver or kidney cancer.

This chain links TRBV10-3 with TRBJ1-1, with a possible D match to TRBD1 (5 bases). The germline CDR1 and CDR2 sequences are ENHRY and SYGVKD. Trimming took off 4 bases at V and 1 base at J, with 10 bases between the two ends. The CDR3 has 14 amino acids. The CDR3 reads CAISVGGQNTEAFF. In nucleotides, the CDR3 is TGTGCCATCAGTGTCGGCGGACAGAACACTGAAGCTTTCTTT.

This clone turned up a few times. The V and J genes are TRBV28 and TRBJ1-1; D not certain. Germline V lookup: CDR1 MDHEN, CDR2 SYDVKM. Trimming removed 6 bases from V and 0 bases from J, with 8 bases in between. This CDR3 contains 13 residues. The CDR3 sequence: CASSLDVNTEAFF. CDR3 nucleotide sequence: TGTGCCAGCAGCCTGGACGTGAACACTGAAGCTTTCTTT.

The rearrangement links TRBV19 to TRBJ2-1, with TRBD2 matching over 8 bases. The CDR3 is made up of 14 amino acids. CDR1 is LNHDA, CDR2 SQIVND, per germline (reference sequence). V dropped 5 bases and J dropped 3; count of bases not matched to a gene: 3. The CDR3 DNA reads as TGTGCCAGTAGTCGCCTAGCGGGCTACAATGAGCAGTTCTTC. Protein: CASSRLAGYNEQFF.

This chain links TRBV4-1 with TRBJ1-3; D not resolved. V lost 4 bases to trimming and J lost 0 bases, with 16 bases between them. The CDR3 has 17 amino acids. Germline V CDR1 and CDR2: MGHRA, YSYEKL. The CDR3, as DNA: TGCGCCAGCAGCCTTGGGTTGGCTCTATTCTCTGGAAACACCATATATTTT. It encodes CASSLGLALFSGNTIYF.